The T cell receptor (beta chain) described here comes from a study of T cell responses to AZD1222 COVID-19 vaccine. Background on the study: Second doses at about 4 or about 12 weeks were pooled. Study-level findings and limits: Targets within unmutated variant regions were reportedly found for nearly half of spike-specific TCRs. Spike-wide vaccine-associated CD4 TCRs dominated at 160-218 and 743-854. Sampling that yielded the repertoires occurred only after the peak T cell response.

A note on this clone: Its antigen is unknown.

Only in-frame clones appear in the TCRdb table, and some are missing; sequencing was by immunoSEQ multiplex PCR. This table holds 150,000 to 200,000 clones, 85% to 90% found once. The receptor's source is an adult in good health. The sequencing used peripheral blood, collected on day 0 of AZD1222 vaccination.

The CDR3 spells CASRRDSGDYGYTF. The CDR3 DNA reads TGTGCCAGTAGGCGGGACAGCGGAGACTATGGCTACACCTTC. The genes are TRBV19 and TRBJ1-2; TRBD1 matches 7 bases. V dropped 6 bases and J dropped 3; count of bases not matched to a gene: 7. The CDR3 runs to 14 residues. The germline V gene encodes CDR1 LNHDA and CDR2 SQIVND (reference sequence).